This T cell receptor beta chain was captured by sequencing in a study of blood T cell repertoires in COVID-19. The CDR3 consists of 16 residues. Germline V gene data show CDR1 as LNHDA and CDR2 as SQIVND (reference sequence). The V segment lost 5 bases and the J segment 2 bases; nucleotides outside the gene matches: 10. TCRdb keeps only in-frame clones here, not all; method: immunoSEQ multiplex PCR. The sample lists about 350,000 clones; around nine tenths were seen once. This TCR was sampled from a woman aged 55-75 years with COVID-19, enrolled during active disease. Sample: peripheral blood. This rearrangement joins TRBV19 to TRBJ2-3; 7 positions agree with TRBD2. CDR3 coding DNA: TGTGCCAGTAGTTTTAAGTGGGGGGGGATCACAGATACGCAGTATTTT. This gives the protein CASSFKWGGITDTQYF. Full variable domain (outside the CDR3, taken from reference TRBV19 and TRBJ2-3): DGGITQSPKYLFRKEGQNVTLSCEQNLNHDAMYWYRQDPGQGLRLIYYSQIVNDFQKGDIAEGYSVSREKKESFPLTVTSAQKNPTAFYLCASSFKWGGITDTQYFGPGTRLTVL.